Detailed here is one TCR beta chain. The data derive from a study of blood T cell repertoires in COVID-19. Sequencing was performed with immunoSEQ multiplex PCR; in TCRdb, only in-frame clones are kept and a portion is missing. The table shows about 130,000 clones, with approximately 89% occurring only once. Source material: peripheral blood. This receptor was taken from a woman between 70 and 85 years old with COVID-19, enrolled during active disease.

The chain's CDR3 is CASDDRATGQPQHF. The CDR3 bases are TGTGCCAGTGATGACAGGGCTACCGGTCAGCCCCAGCATTTT. The J gene is TRBJ1-5, the V gene TRBV19; 7 bases are a match to TRBD1. The V and J ends lost 8 bases and 6 bases, in that order; junction bases with no gene match: 10. CDR3 length: 14 amino acids. From germline, CDR1 is LNHDA and CDR2 SQIVND (reference sequence).